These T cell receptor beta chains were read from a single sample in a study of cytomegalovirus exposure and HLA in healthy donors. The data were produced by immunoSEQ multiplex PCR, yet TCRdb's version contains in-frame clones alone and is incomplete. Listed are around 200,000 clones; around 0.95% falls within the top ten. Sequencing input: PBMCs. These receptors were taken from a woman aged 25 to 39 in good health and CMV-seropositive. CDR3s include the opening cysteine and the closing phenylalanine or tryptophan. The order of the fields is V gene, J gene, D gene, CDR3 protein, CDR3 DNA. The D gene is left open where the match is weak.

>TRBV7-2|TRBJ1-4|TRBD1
CASSSWGRQGATNEKLFF
TGTGCCAGCAGCTCTTGGGGGCGACAGGGGGCGACTAATGAAAAACTGTTTTTT
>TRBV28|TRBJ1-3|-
CASSPFSGNTIYF
TGTGCCAGCAGCCCATTCTCTGGAAACACCATATATTTT
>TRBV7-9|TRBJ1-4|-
CASSLVSGEKLFF
TGTGCCAGCAGCTTAGTAAGCGGTGAAAAACTGTTTTTT
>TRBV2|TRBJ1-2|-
CASSDPGSQQGYTF
TGTGCCAGCAGTGATCCTGGGTCTCAACAGGGCTACACCTTC
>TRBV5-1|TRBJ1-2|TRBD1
CASSVTGPSYGYTF
TGCGCCAGCAGCGTGACAGGGCCTTCCTATGGCTACACCTTC
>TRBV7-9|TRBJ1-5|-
CASSLVVGNRVLNQPQHF
TGTGCCAGCAGCTTAGTCGTGGGGAACAGGGTTCTCAATCAGCCCCAGCATTTT
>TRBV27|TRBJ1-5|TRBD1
CASSPSYRGFNQPQHF
TGTGCCAGCAGTCCATCCTACAGGGGTTTCAATCAGCCCCAGCATTTT
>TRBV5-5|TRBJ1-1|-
CASSLTGTEAFF
TGTGCCAGCAGCTTGACGGGCACTGAAGCTTTCTTT
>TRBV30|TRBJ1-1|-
CAWSWEAAAFF
TGTGCCTGGAGTTGGGAGGCTGCAGCTTTCTTT
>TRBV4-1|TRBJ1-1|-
CASSPMTEVMNTEAFF
TGCGCCAGCAGTCCGATGACAGAAGTAATGAACACTGAAGCTTTCTTT
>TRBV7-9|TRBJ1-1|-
CASSLWAEPAEAFF
TGTGCCAGCAGCTTATGGGCAGAACCGGCTGAAGCTTTCTTT
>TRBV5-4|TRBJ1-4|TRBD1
CASSRTGLREKLFF
TGTGCCAGCAGCCGGACAGGGCTTAGGGAAAAACTGTTTTTT
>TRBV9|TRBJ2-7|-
CASSVGLARTFYEQYF
TGTGCCAGCAGCGTAGGCCTAGCGCGCACCTTCTACGAGCAGTACTTC
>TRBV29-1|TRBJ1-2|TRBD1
CSIEGDSSANGYTF
TGCAGCATTGAAGGGGACAGCTCTGCTAATGGCTACACCTTC
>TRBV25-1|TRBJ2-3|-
CASSPSLGVPDTQYF
TGTGCCAGCAGCCCTTCTTTGGGAGTTCCAGATACGCAGTATTTT
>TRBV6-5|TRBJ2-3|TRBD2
CASSYRTSGTDTQYF
TGTGCCAGCAGTTACAGGACTAGCGGCACAGATACGCAGTATTTT
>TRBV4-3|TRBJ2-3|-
CASSQKSRTASTDTQYF
TGCGCCAGCAGCCAAAAAAGTCGGACAGCTAGCACAGATACGCAGTATTTT
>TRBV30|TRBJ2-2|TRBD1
CACPRTGLGELFF
TGTGCCTGCCCCAGGACAGGGTTAGGGGAGCTGTTTTTT
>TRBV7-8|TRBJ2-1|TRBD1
CASSLDRGPPSQFF
TGTGCCAGCAGCTTAGACAGGGGGCCGCCCTCGCAATTCTTC
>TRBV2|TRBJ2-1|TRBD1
CASSLQGGSYNEQFF
TGTGCCAGCAGTCTACAGGGGGGATCCTACAATGAGCAGTTCTTC
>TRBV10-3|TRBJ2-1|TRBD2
CATEHTREGPRQFF
TGTGCCACCGAACATACGCGGGAGGGCCCAAGGCAGTTCTTC
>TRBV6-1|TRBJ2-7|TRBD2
CASLHSGGSNEQYF
TGTGCCAGCCTTCATAGCGGGGGGTCTAACGAGCAGTACTTC
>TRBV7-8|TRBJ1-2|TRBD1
CASSPGQLNYGYTF
TGTGCCAGCAGCCCGGGACAGCTTAACTATGGCTACACCTTC
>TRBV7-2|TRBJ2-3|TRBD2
CASSRIAGEDTQYF
TGTGCCAGCAGCAGGATAGCGGGAGAAGATACGCAGTATTTT
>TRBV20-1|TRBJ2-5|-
CSAPKRETQYF
TGCAGTGCTCCCAAACGGGAGACCCAGTACTTC
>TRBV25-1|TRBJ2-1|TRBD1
CASSEYSGGNEQFF
TGTGCCAGCAGTGAATACTCAGGGGGCAATGAGCAGTTCTTC
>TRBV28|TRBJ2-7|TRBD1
CASTGGQVRVEQYF
TGTGCCAGCACCGGTGGACAGGTCCGGGTCGAGCAGTACTTC
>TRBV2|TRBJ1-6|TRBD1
CASRTGTDSPLHF
TGTGCCAGCAGGACAGGGACGGATTCACCCCTCCACTTT
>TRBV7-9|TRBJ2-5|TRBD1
CASTKRGPVETQYF
TGTGCCAGCACCAAGAGGGGGCCTGTGGAGACCCAGTACTTC
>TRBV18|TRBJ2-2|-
CASSPLGLQNTGELFF
TGTGCCAGCTCACCCCTGGGGCTCCAGAACACCGGGGAGCTGTTTTTT
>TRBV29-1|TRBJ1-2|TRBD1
CSADSTGTGGDYGYTF
TGCAGCGCTGACTCGACCGGGACAGGGGGTGACTATGGCTACACCTTC
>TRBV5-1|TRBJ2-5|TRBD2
CASSSAHAGGPGAETQYF
TGCGCCAGCAGCTCGGCGCATGCGGGAGGGCCGGGAGCGGAGACCCAGTACTTC
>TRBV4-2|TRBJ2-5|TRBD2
CASGPTVGRLAGEETQYF
TGTGCCAGCGGACCTACAGTAGGCAGACTAGCGGGGGAAGAGACCCAGTACTTC
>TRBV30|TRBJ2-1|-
CAWSVRGTSINEQFF
TGTGCCTGGAGTGTACGAGGGACATCTATTAATGAGCAGTTCTTC
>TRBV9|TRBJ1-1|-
CASSAEVNTEAFF
TGTGCCAGCAGCGCTGAGGTGAACACTGAAGCTTTCTTT
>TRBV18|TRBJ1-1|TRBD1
CASSPPIGQGIEAFF
TGTGCCAGCTCACCCCCAATCGGACAGGGGATTGAAGCTTTCTTT
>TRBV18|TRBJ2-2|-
CASSPQVAGQNTGELFF
TGTGCCAGCTCACCACAGGTCGCAGGTCAGAACACCGGGGAGCTGTTTTTT
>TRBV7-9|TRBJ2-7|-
CASSELAFSYEQYF
TGTGCCAGCAGCGAACTAGCTTTCAGCTACGAGCAGTACTTC
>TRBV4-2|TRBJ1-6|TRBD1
CASSQRTGGEVGSPLHF
TGTGCCAGCAGCCAGAGAACAGGGGGCGAAGTTGGTTCACCCCTCCACTTT
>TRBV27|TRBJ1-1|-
CASSFSRSTEAFF
TGTGCCAGCAGTTTTAGTCGGTCTACTGAAGCTTTCTTT
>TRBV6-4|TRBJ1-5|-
CASSYSADQPQHF
TGTGCCAGCAGTTACTCGGCCGATCAGCCCCAGCATTTT
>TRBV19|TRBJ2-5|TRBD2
CASSMGGLAGQETQYF
TGTGCCAGTAGTATGGGGGGACTAGCGGGCCAAGAGACCCAGTACTTC
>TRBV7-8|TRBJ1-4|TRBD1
CASSPERGREKLFF
TGTGCCAGCAGCCCAGAGAGGGGGCGGGAAAAACTGTTTTTT
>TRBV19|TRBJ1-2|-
CASSSDGRNGYTF
TGTGCCAGTAGTTCGGACGGGAGAAATGGCTACACCTTC
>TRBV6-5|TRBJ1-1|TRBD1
CASGLAGQGTLGAFF
TGTGCCAGCGGTTTGGCGGGACAGGGAACTTTGGGGGCTTTCTTT
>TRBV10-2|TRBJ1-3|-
CASSEQSGNTIYF
TGCGCCAGCAGTGAACAGTCTGGAAACACCATATATTTT
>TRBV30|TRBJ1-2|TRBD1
CAWALHGTGEIYGYTF
TGTGCCTGGGCTCTACATGGGACAGGCGAGATATATGGCTACACCTTC
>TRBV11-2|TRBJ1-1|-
CASSPDRYQMNTEAFF
TGTGCCAGCAGCCCAGATCGATACCAGATGAACACTGAAGCTTTCTTT
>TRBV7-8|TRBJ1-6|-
CASSFRQALAVSPLHF
TGTGCCAGCAGCTTTAGACAGGCGCTCGCAGTTTCACCCCTCCACTTT
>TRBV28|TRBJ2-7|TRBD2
CASSASGSTTGF
TGTGCCAGCAGTGCTAGCGGGTCAACTACGGGCTTC
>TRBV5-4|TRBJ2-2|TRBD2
CASSSDKGLAGVTGELFF
TGTGCCAGCAGCTCGGATAAGGGGCTAGCGGGAGTGACCGGGGAGCTGTTTTTT
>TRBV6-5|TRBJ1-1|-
CASSYSFAGNTEAFF
TGTGCCAGCAGTTACTCTTTCGCAGGGAACACTGAAGCTTTCTTT
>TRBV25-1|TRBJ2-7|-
CASSKNDRLEQYF
TGTGCCAGCAGTAAGAACGACAGGCTGGAGCAGTACTTC
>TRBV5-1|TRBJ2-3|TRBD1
CASSSTGDGTDTQYF
TGCGCCAGCAGCTCCACAGGGGACGGCACAGATACGCAGTATTTT
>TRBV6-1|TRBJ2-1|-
CASWQDSYNEQFF
TGTGCCAGCTGGCAGGACTCCTACAATGAGCAGTTCTTC